This T cell receptor (beta chain) derives from a study of T-cell reconstitution after alpha-beta-depleted transplantation in children. This clonotype turned up a few times. CDR3 length: 15 residues. Germline loops: CDR1 MNHNS, CDR2 SASEGT. J gave up 3 bases and V 4 bases, and 5 bases lay outside the gene matches. Researchers prepared the TCRbeta library using unique molecular identifiers, the study reports. TCRdb processed the PCR reads anew with MiXCR; each CDR3 protein has one entry. The table records roughly 200,000 distinct CDR3 sequences, more than 6.5% of them present only once. This TCR derives from a human donor who donated a stem cell graft to a child with Wiskott-Aldrich syndrome. V and J are TRBV6-1 and TRBJ2-7; 11 bases agree with TRBD1. This sample comprised PBMCs from the stem cell graft donor, obtained from the stem cell graft. CDR3: CASSADRGLNYEQYF. The CDR3 nucleotides are TGTGCCAGCAGTGCGGACAGGGGGCTAAACTACGAGCAGTACTTC.